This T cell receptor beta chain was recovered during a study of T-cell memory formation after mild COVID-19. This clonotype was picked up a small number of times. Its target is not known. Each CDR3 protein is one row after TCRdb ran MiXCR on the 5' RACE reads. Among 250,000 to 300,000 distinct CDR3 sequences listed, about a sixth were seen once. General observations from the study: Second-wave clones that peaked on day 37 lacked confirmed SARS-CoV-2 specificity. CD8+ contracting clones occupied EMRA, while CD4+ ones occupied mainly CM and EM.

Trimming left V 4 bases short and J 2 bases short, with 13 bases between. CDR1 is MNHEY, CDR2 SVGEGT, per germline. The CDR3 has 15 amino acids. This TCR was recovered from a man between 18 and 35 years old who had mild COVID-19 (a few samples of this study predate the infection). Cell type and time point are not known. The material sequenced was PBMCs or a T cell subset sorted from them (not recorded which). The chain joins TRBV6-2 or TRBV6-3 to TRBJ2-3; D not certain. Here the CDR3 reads CASSFETLPTDTQYF. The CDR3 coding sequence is TGTGCCAGCAGTTTCGAGACCCTACCCACAGATACGCAGTATTTT.